The 22 T cell receptor beta chains listed next were all sequenced from one sample in a study of blood T cell repertoires in COVID-19. Sequencing used immunoSEQ multiplex PCR; TCRdb keeps in-frame clones, though not all of them. The data contain 93,000 or so clones, more than 75% of them seen just once; the ten biggest clones take up 6.2%. The sequenced material came from peripheral blood. Receptor source: a human donor in a cohort sampled during active COVID-19.

This clone appeared a few times. The V and J genes are TRBV7-8 and TRBJ2-7; D gene ambiguous. Germline V lookup: CDR1 SGHVS, CDR2 FQNEAQ. The CDR3 spans 14 residues. Trimming shortened V by 1 base and J by 2 bases, and 9 bases separated the two germline ends. The CDR3 sequence: CASSLGPFTYEQYF. CDR3 coding DNA: TGTGCCAGCAGCTTAGGGCCATTTACCTACGAGCAGTACTTC.

The CDR3 nucleotides are TGTGCCAGCAGTAGACAGGGGGTACCCTACGAGCAGTACTTC. Amino acid sequence: CASSRQGVPYEQYF. The V and J genes are TRBV28 and TRBJ2-7, with 9 bases that match TRBD1. V shed 5 bases, J shed 2 bases, and the junction held 4 bases outside the gene matches. Germline CDR1 and CDR2: MDHEN and SYDVKM. This CDR3 comprises 14 residues.

The V and J genes are TRBV11-2 and TRBJ1-5; the D is unclear. Germline values: CDR1 SGHAT, CDR2 FQNNGV. This CDR3 region has 14 residues. V dropped 1 base and J dropped 3 bases, with 7 bases sitting between them. CDR3 coding DNA: TGTGCCAGCAGCTTAGTAAGCTCCAATCAGCCCCAGCATTTT. Translating gives CASSLVSSNQPQHF.

The chain is built from TRBV6-5 and TRBJ1-6; 7 bases line up with TRBD1. The CDR3 consists of 16 residues. CDR1 MNHEY and CDR2 SVGAGI come from the germline V gene. The V segment lost 4 bases and the J segment 7 bases; nucleotides outside the gene matches: 10. The CDR3 DNA reads TGTGCCAGCAGTTGGTCCCCCGGGACAGCGAATTCACCCCTCCACTTT. Translating gives CASSWSPGTANSPLHF.

The chain couples TRBV9 to TRBJ2-2; 9 nucleotides line up with TRBD2. With 3 bases clipped from V and 0 bases from J, the junction kept 6 bases outside the gene matches. The CDR3 is made up of 17 amino acids. Germline-derived CDR1 and CDR2 are SGDLS and YYNGEE. CDR3 DNA: TGTGCCAGCAGCGCGACATTAGCGGGGGCGAACACCGGGGAGCTGTTTTTT. Amino acids: CASSATLAGANTGELFF. The whole variable domain, filled in from reference TRBV9 and TRBJ2-2, reads DSGVTQTPKHLITATGQRVTLRCSPRSGDLSVYWYQQSLDQGLQFLIQYYNGEERAKGNILERFSAQQFPDLHSELNLSSLELGDSALYFCASSATLAGANTGELFFGEGSRLTVL.

This chain uses TRBV2 with TRBJ1-3, with D unclear. CDR1 and CDR2 from the germline V gene are SNHLY and FYNNEI. This CDR3 spans 14 amino acids. Trimming stripped 5 bases from V and 2 bases from J, with 10 bases between. The CDR3: CASSYRGAGNTIYF. The DNA of the CDR3 is TGTGCCAGCAGTTACCGGGGAGCTGGAAACACCATATATTTT.

The chain has TRBV6-2 or TRBV6-3 and TRBJ2-4; maybe TRBD2 (6 bases). This CDR3 spans 14 amino acids. Trimming took off 5 bases at V and 9 bases at J, with 17 bases between the two ends. Germline V gives CDR1 MNHEY, CDR2 SVGEGT. This chain's CDR3 is CASSRDSSLGIQYF. The CDR3 nucleotides are TGTGCCAGCAGTCGGGACTCGTCCCTCGGCATTCAGTACTTC.

With regard to this clone: One end of the junction varies from germline; a read error may be responsible. This chain joins TRBV19 and TRBJ2-7; TRBD2 matches 8 bases. The CDR3 loop spans 13 amino acids. The V gene's germline CDR1 is LNHDA and CDR2 SQIVND (reference sequence). The CDR3 is CACSGTMIHEQYF. The CDR3 DNA reads as TGTGCCTGTAGCGGGACAATGATCCACGAGCAGTACTTC.

The rearrangement joins TRBV20-1 to TRBJ2-7, with 7 bases identical to TRBD2. The CDR3 contains 14 residues. The V gene end was trimmed by 3 bases and the J gene end by 3 bases; junction bases not matched to a gene: 8. Germline lookup yields CDR1 DFQATT and CDR2 SNEGSKA (reference sequence). In DNA, the CDR3 is TGCAGTGCTAGTTCGGAGGCTAGCGGCTACGAGCAGTACTTC. This gives the protein CSASSEASGYEQYF.

The chain links TRBV19 to TRBJ1-1; 7 bases are a match to TRBD1. Trimming removed 4 bases from V and 4 bases from J; junction bases left unmatched: 12. CDR3 size: 16 residues. Germline loops: CDR1 LNHDA, CDR2 SQIVND (reference sequence). DNA for the CDR3: TGTGCCAGTAGTACGCAACAGGGGAAGGGCGGCACTGAAGCTTTCTTT. This translates into CASSTQQGKGGTEAFF. Combining the CDR3 with reference TRBV19 and TRBJ1-1 gives the whole variable domain DGGITQSPKYLFRKEGQNVTLSCEQNLNHDAMYWYRQDPGQGLRLIYYSQIVNDFQKGDIAEGYSVSREKKESFPLTVTSAQKNPTAFYLCASSTQQGKGGTEAFFGQGTRLTVV.

The CDR3 nucleotides read TGTGCCAGCAGCTTGTACTCAGGGGCAGCCGGGCCCTACGAGCAGTACTTC. Amino acids: CASSLYSGAAGPYEQYF. J is TRBJ2-7 and V is TRBV7-2, with a tentative D call TRBD1 (6 bases). V was shortened by 3 bases and J by 2 bases, with 20 bases between the two germline ends. CDR1 is SGHTA, CDR2 FQGNSA, per germline. The CDR3 length is 17 residues.

The chain recombines TRBV27 with TRBJ2-7; 8 bases align to TRBD1. This CDR3 has 12 residues. Germline values: CDR1 MNHEY, CDR2 SMNVEV (reference sequence). Trimming took 9 bases from V and 3 from J; bases not matched to a gene: 4. In nucleotides, the CDR3 is TGTGCCAGTCGGACAGGGTACTACGAGCAGTACTTC. Protein product: CASRTGYYEQYF.

The rearrangement links TRBV18 to TRBJ2-7; 9 bases match TRBD1. CDR1 is KGHSH and CDR2 is LQKENI in the germline V gene. V dropped 1 base and J dropped 2; count of bases not matched to a gene: 6. This CDR3 region has 16 residues. Written as DNA, the CDR3 is TGTGCCAGCTCACCACGGGGGACAGGGAACACCTACGAGCAGTACTTC. Amino acid sequence: CASSPRGTGNTYEQYF.

The rearrangement links TRBV28 to TRBJ2-7; D is perhaps TRBD1 (5 bases). V was pared by 3 bases and J by 6 bases, with 18 bases between. This CDR3 has 15 amino acids. Per germline, CDR1 MDHEN and CDR2 SYDVKM. The CDR3 nucleotides are TGTGCCAGCAGTTTTCTCGGACACCAGAATTTCGAGCAGTACTTC. Its protein product is CASSFLGHQNFEQYF.

V gene TRBV19 combines with J gene TRBJ1-2, with D possibly matching TRBD1 (6 bases). The CDR3 covers 15 residues. CDR1 is LNHDA and CDR2 is SQIVND in the germline V gene (reference sequence). V was pared by 5 bases and J by 7 bases, with 20 bases between. Here the CDR3 reads CASSDSGVVRGGYTF. CDR3 DNA: TGTGCCAGTAGTGATTCAGGGGTGGTTAGAGGTGGCTACACCTTC.

The V and J genes are TRBV19 and TRBJ1-1, with D possibly being TRBD1 (5 bases). The CDR3 extends over 15 amino acids. Germline CDR1 LNHDA, CDR2 SQIVND (reference sequence). Trimming took off 7 bases at V and 0 bases at J, with 15 bases between the two ends. The CDR3, as DNA: TGTGCCAGTACCCCCTTTGGGGCCGTGAACACTGAAGCTTTCTTT. Translation: CASTPFGAVNTEAFF.

The chain couples TRBV5-4 to TRBJ2-3; 7 bases fit TRBD1. The CDR3 spans 13 residues. Germline values: CDR1 SGHNT, CDR2 YYREEE (reference sequence). The trim removed 1 base at V and 6 bases at J, leaving 2 bases unmatched. CDR3 coding DNA: TGTGCCAGCAGCTTGACAGGGGACGATACGCAGTATTTT. Translating it yields CASSLTGDDTQYF.

This clone occurred once. V gene TRBV27 combines with J gene TRBJ2-1; D is unresolved. Trimming removed 0 bases from V and 3 bases from J, with 6 bases in between. Germline assignment: CDR1 MNHEY and CDR2 SMNVEV (reference sequence). The CDR3 covers 14 residues. In DNA form, the CDR3 reads TGTGCCAGCAGTTTATCGCTCGGCTACAATGAGCAGTTCTTC. It encodes CASSLSLGYNEQFF.

This chain links TRBV5-1 with TRBJ2-7; 7 bases are shared with TRBD1. The CDR3 has 15 residues. The germline gives CDR1 SGHRS, CDR2 YFSETQ. V lost 0 bases, J lost 0 bases, and 3 bases stayed unmatched. The CDR3 DNA sequence: TGCGCCAGCAGCTTGGCAGGGGGTAGCTCCTACGAGCAGTACTTC. Protein sequence: CASSLAGGSSYEQYF.

The gene calls are TRBV11-2 and TRBJ2-7, with D possibly matching TRBD2 (7 bases). V lost 2 bases, J lost 2 bases, and 13 bases lay in between. The length of the CDR3 is 15 residues. Germline values: CDR1 SGHAT, CDR2 FQNNGV. As DNA, the CDR3 is TGTGCCAGCAGCTTATGGAGGGGGGGGACCTACGAGCAGTACTTC. The encoded protein is CASSLWRGGTYEQYF.

This chain joins TRBV10-1 and TRBJ2-2; D possibly corresponds to TRBD1 (5 bases). CDR1 is WNHNN, CDR2 SYGVQD, per germline (reference sequence). V was pared by 3 bases and J by 1 base, with 6 bases between. The CDR3 has 14 amino acids. CDR3 sequence (DNA): TGCGCCAGCAGTGACAGGGTGAACACCGGGGAGCTGTTTTTT. Amino acid sequence: CASSDRVNTGELFF.

The rearrangement joins TRBV11-2 to TRBJ2-7, with D possibly TRBD1 on 6 matching bases. Trimming removed 4 bases at V and 7 bases at J, with 14 bases between. Germline V gene lookup returns CDR1 SGHAT and CDR2 FQNNGV. The CDR3 loop spans 13 amino acids. In nucleotides, the CDR3 is TGTGCCAGCAGCTCCGACAGGTCTGGGGAGCAGTACTTC. It encodes CASSSDRSGEQYF.